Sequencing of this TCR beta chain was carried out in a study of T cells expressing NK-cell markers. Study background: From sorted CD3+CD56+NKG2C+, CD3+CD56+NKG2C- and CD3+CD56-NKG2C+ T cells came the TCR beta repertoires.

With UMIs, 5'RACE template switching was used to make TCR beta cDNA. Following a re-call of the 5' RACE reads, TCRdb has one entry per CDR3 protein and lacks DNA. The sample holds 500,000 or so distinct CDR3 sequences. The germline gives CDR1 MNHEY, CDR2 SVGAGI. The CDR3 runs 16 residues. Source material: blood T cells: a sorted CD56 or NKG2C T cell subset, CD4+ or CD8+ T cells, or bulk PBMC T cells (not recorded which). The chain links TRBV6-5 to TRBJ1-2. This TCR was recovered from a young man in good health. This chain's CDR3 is CASSYSAAQRNYGYTF.